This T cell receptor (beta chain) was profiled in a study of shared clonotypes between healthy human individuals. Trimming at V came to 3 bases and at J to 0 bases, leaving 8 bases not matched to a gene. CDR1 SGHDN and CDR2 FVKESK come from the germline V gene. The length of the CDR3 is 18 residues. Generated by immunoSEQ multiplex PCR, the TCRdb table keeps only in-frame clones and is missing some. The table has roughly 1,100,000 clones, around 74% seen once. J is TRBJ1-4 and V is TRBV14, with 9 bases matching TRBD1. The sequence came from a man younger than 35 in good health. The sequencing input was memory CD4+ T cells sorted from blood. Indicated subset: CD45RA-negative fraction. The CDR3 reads CASSHLRDRAATNEKLFF. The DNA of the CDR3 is TGTGCCAGCAGCCACCTCCGGGACAGGGCGGCAACTAATGAAAAACTGTTTTTT.